This is a list of T cell receptor beta chains from one sample in a study of blood T cell repertoires in COVID-19. The repertoire was sequenced with immunoSEQ multiplex PCR; TCRdb's copy has only in-frame clones and lacks some. The repertoire includes hundreds of thousands of clones, around 87% of them detected once, and 0.95% to 1.3% sits in the top ten. Specimen: PBMCs or T cells enriched from blood (not recorded which). The receptor source for this set is a man aged 25-45 years who had recovered from COVID-19. CDR3s include the opening cysteine and the closing phenylalanine or tryptophan. D genes are given only for firm matches.

J	V	D	CDR3	DNA
TRBJ2-3	TRBV7-8	TRBD2	CASSALGTIPTDTQYF	TGTGCCAGCAGCGCCCTCGGGACTATTCCCACAGATACGCAGTATTTT
TRBJ1-1	TRBV18	.	CASSPQRVEAFF	TGTGCCAGCTCACCACAAAGAGTTGAAGCTTTCTTT
TRBJ2-1	TRBV28	TRBD1	CASSFRDRELVEQFF	TGTGCCAGCAGTTTTAGGGACAGGGAGTTGGTTGAGCAGTTCTTC
TRBJ1-1	TRBV4-1	.	CASSQGNRNTEAFF	TGCGCCAGCAGCCAAGGAAACAGAAACACTGAAGCTTTCTTT
TRBJ2-1	TRBV10-3	TRBD2	CAIMSSLIAGNYNEQFF	TGTGCCATCATGAGCTCCCTTATAGCGGGTAACTACAATGAGCAGTTCTTC
TRBJ1-5	TRBV30	TRBD1	CAWSTGARQPQHF	TGTGCCTGGAGTACAGGGGCGCGTCAGCCCCAGCATTTT
TRBJ2-3	TRBV5-1	TRBD1	CASSLGQGIDTQYF	TGCGCCAGCAGCTTGGGACAGGGTATAGATACGCAGTATTTT
TRBJ2-7	TRBV28	TRBD2	CAGASGSYEQYF	TGTGCCGGAGCTAGCGGCTCCTACGAGCAGTACTTC
TRBJ1-6	TRBV6-6	.	CASAGGGTGDNSPLHF	TGTGCCAGTGCGGGGGGAGGGACCGGCGATAATTCACCCCTCCACTTT
TRBJ2-7	TRBV28	TRBD1	CASSFDRANEQYF	TGTGCCAGCAGTTTCGACAGGGCTAACGAGCAGTACTTC
TRBJ2-5	TRBV14	TRBD2	CASSRIPGLVGETQYF	TGTGCCAGCAGCCGGATCCCGGGACTAGTCGGAGAGACCCAGTACTTC
TRBJ1-2	TRBV29-1	TRBD1	CSVETGNGYTF	TGCAGCGTTGAGACAGGGAATGGCTACACCTTC
TRBJ1-3	TRBV21-1	.	CASSKVQRVRGNTIYF	TGTGCCAGCAGCAAAGTCCAGAGGGTACGAGGAAACACCATATATTTT
TRBJ1-3	TRBV18	.	CASSPYKGDGNTIYF	TGTGCCAGCTCACCGTATAAGGGGGACGGAAACACCATATATTTT
TRBJ2-7	TRBV7-9	.	CASSPSPGAGRSSYEQYF	TGTGCCAGCAGCCCTTCACCAGGGGCCGGCCGAAGCTCCTACGAGCAGTACTTC